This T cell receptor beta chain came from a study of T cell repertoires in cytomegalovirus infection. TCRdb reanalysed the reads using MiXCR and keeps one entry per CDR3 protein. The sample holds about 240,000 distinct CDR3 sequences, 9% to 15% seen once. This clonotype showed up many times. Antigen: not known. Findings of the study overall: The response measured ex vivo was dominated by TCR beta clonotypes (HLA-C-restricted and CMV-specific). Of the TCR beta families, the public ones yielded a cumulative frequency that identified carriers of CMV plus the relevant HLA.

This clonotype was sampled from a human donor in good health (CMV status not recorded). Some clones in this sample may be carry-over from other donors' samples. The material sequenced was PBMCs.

The CDR3 loop reads CASSLSFSAGISTDTQYF. CDR3 nucleotides: TGTGCCAGCAGCTTAAGCTTCTCGGCAGGGATTAGCACAGATACGCAGTATTTT. The V gene is TRBV7-2, the J gene TRBJ2-3; D perhaps matches TRBD1 (5 bases). The V gene lost 2 bases and the J gene lost 0 bases, with 18 bases spanning the gap. Germline loops: CDR1 SGHTA, CDR2 FQGNSA. The CDR3 consists of 18 residues.